A single sample is the source of the 7 T cell receptor beta chains below, sequenced in a study of cytomegalovirus exposure and HLA in healthy donors. PCR primers comprised 60 Vbeta and 13 Jbeta primers. Clones were sequenced by immunoSEQ multiplex PCR, and TCRdb holds only the in-frame ones, with some missing. Here the sample spans 110,000 to 150,000 clones, roughly 70% being singletons. Sequences were obtained from PBMCs. These receptors came from a man aged 25 to 40 in good health and CMV-seronegative.

This clone was seen only a few times. The CDR3 protein is CASAPGGGDQPQHF. The CDR3 DNA reads as TGTGCCAGCGCCCCAGGAGGGGGGGATCAGCCCCAGCATTTT. The genes are TRBV2 and TRBJ1-5, with D tentatively TRBD1 (6 bases). Germline CDR1 reads SNHLY; CDR2 reads FYNNEI. This CDR3 is 14 amino acids long. V was pared by 8 bases and J by 5 bases, with 16 bases between. Based on the CDR3 plus reference TRBV2 and TRBJ1-5, the full variable domain is EPEVTQTPSHQVTQMGQEVILRCVPISNHLYFYWYRQILGQKVEFLVSFYNNEISEKSEIFDDQFSVERPDGSNFTLKIRSTKLEDSAMYFCASAPGGGDQPQHFGDGTRLSIL.

The chain recombines TRBV7-2 with TRBJ1-1, with D perhaps matching TRBD1 (6 bases). The germline V gene has CDR1 SGHTA and CDR2 FQGNSA. V was pared by 2 bases and J by 0 bases, with 16 bases between. The CDR3 spans 17 residues. The CDR3 is CASSLYGGGPMNTEAFF. The CDR3 DNA is TGTGCCAGCAGCTTATATGGCGGGGGCCCGATGAACACTGAAGCTTTCTTT.

This sequence joins TRBV19 and TRBJ1-2; TRBD1 might be the D (6 bases). CDR3 length equals 17 residues. Germline CDR1 reads LNHDA; CDR2 reads SQIVND (reference sequence). V gave up 5 bases and J gave up 4 bases, with 23 bases separating them. The CDR3 coding sequence is TGTGCCAGTAGTCTACCAGGGGCTGCGCTCCTGTTCTATGGCTACACCTTC. Its translation: CASSLPGAALLFYGYTF. The full variable domain, rest sourced from reference TRBV19 and TRBJ1-2, is DGGITQSPKYLFRKEGQNVTLSCEQNLNHDAMYWYRQDPGQGLRLIYYSQIVNDFQKGDIAEGYSVSREKKESFPLTVTSAQKNPTAFYLCASSLPGAALLFYGYTFGSGTRLTVV.

V and J are TRBV5-1 and TRBJ2-7; 11 nucleotides match TRBD1. CDR3 length: 15 amino acids. Germline V CDR1 and CDR2: SGHRS, YFSETQ. V dropped 3 bases and J dropped 5; count of bases not matched to a gene: 7. In DNA, the CDR3 is TGCGCCAGCAGCTCTACCGGGACAGGGGGGGACGAGCAGTACTTC. It codes for CASSSTGTGGDEQYF. Using reference TRBV5-1 and TRBJ2-7 for the parts outside the CDR3, the full variable domain is KAGVTQTPRYLIKTRGQQVTLSCSPISGHRSVSWYQQTPGQGLQFLFEYFSETQRNKGNFPGRFSGRQFSNSRSEMNVSTLELGDSALYLCASSSTGTGGDEQYFGPGTRLTVT.

The rearrangement links TRBV28 to TRBJ1-4; 9 bases map to TRBD1. J lost 7 bases, V lost 5 bases, and 8 bases had no gene match. Germline CDR1 reads MDHEN; CDR2 reads SYDVKM. The CDR3 runs 15 residues. CDR3 DNA sequence: TGTGCCAGCAGTCACCCGACAGGGGGGGCTGAAAAACTGTTTTTT. Protein: CASSHPTGGAEKLFF.

The V call is TRBV18, the J call TRBJ1-3, with D unresolved. Germline lookup yields CDR1 KGHSH and CDR2 LQKENI. This CDR3 spans 16 amino acids. Trimming removed 0 bases from V and 4 bases from J, with 13 bases in between. CDR3 DNA: TGTGCCAGCTCACCACCGTCGGTTGGCGGCGGAAACACCATATATTTT. It specifies CASSPPSVGGGNTIYF. Full variable domain (remainder filled in from reference TRBV18 and TRBJ1-3): NAGVMQNPRHLVRRRGQEARLRCSPMKGHSHVYWYRQLPEEGLKFMVYLQKENIIDESGMPKERFSAEFPKEGPSILRIQQVVRGDSAAYFCASSPPSVGGGNTIYFGEGSWLTVV.

The J gene is TRBJ2-7, the V gene TRBV7-9; 8 nucleotides agree with TRBD2. V dropped 1 base and J dropped 5; count of bases not matched to a gene: 7. This CDR3 region has 15 residues. Germline V gene sequence: CDR1 SEHNR, CDR2 FQNEAQ (reference sequence). The CDR3 bases are TGTGCCAGCAGCTTAGATAGAGCCGGGGGGGACGAGCAGTACTTC. It translates to CASSLDRAGGDEQYF.